Below are 30 T cell receptor beta chains sequenced from a single sample in a study of glioma-infiltrating T cells. TCR alpha and beta CDR3 regions were amplified from RNA using iRepertoire nested multiplex PCR. TCRdb ran MiXCR on the multiplex PCR reads and lists one entry per CDR3 protein. The sample lists 300,000 to 450,000 distinct CDR3 sequences, roughly two fifths seen once, with around 12% in the top ten. The sample was glioma tissue, nonneoplastic brain tissue, or PBMCs (not recorded which). These receptors were taken from a human donor with low-grade glioma or glioblastoma, undergoing nonglioma brain surgery, or in good health (not recorded which).

The chain carries TRBV14 and TRBJ2-3; D unresolved. Between the trimmed V and J ends, which lost 6 bases and 2 bases, there was a span of 21 bases. This CDR3 comprises 17 residues. Per the germline V gene, CDR1 is SGHDN and CDR2 is FVKESK. The CDR3 coding sequence is TGTGCCAGCAGACACCTAGGTGCATCCACCCACACAGATACGCAGTATTTT. Its protein product is CASRHLGASTHTDTQYF.

The chain carries TRBV7-2 and TRBJ1-2, with D unresolved. The CDR3 has 14 residues. Trimming cost V 6 bases and J 7 bases, with 18 bases left between them. The V gene's germline CDR1 is SGHTA and CDR2 FQGNSA. This CDR3 reads CASRLTSVSFGYTF. For the CDR3, the DNA is TGTGCCAGCAGGTTAACTTCCGTCTCGTTTGGCTACACCTTC.

This clonotype was found a few times. This sequence joins TRBV15 and TRBJ1-5; the match to TRBD1 covers 7 bases. The junction had 10 bases not matched to a gene; V was cut back by 8 bases and J by 6 bases. This CDR3 is built from 14 residues. Germline loops: CDR1 LNHNV, CDR2 YYDKDF (reference sequence). The CDR3 DNA is TGTGCCACCGCGGACAGTCAGGGGGGTCAGCCCCAGCATTTT. Translation: CATADSQGGQPQHF.

This clonotype was seen ten or more times. The chain combines TRBV7-3 with TRBJ2-3; D might be TRBD1 (6 bases). V dropped 3 bases and J dropped 2 bases, with 9 bases sitting between them. CDR3 size: 14 residues. The germline V gene encodes CDR1 SGHTA and CDR2 FQGTGA. Here the CDR3 reads CASSFDRTTDTQYF. CDR3 bases: TGTGCCAGCAGCTTCGACAGGACCACAGATACGCAGTATTTT.

As concerns this clonotype: One end of the junction is discordant with germline, which a read error may explain. The chain has TRBV20-1 and TRBJ2-7; the D call may be TRBD1 or TRBD2 (5 bases each). The length of the CDR3 is 14 residues. Germline loops: CDR1 DFQATT, CDR2 SNEGSKA (reference sequence). DNA for the CDR3: TGCAGTGCTAGAGGGCTGGCCCGGGGCTACGACCAGTACTTC. This translates into CSARGLARGYDQYF.

As for this clonotype: A read error may explain this, as a much larger clone is one base away. The chain has TRBV20-1 and TRBJ2-1; D not certain. V lost 2 bases to trimming and J lost 6 bases, with 14 bases between them. The CDR3 has 14 residues. Germline CDR1 reads DFQATT; CDR2 reads SNEGSKA (reference sequence). The CDR3 bases are TGCAGTGCTAGATATAGAACAGCCACCAATGAGCAGTTCTTC. This encodes CSARYRTATNEQFF.

This clonotype was counted at least ten times. CDR3 sequence: CASRFDMASSYNSPLHF. CDR3 nucleotide sequence: TGTGCCAGCAGGTTTGACATGGCCAGCTCCTATAATTCACCCCTCCACTTT. V gene TRBV2 combines with J gene TRBJ1-6; D is uncertain. The CDR3 contains 17 residues. V lost 6 bases and J 0 bases, leaving 15 bases between the germline ends. Germline-derived CDR1 and CDR2 are SNHLY and FYNNEI.

This clonotype was found a few times. The CDR3 reads CATTREALTDTQYF. In nucleotides, the CDR3 is TGTGCCACCACGCGGGAGGCCCTCACAGATACGCAGTATTTT. The gene calls are TRBV19 and TRBJ2-3, with TRBD2 matching 8 bases. Trimming at V came to 10 bases and at J to 2 bases, leaving 8 bases not matched to a gene. Per the germline V gene, CDR1 is LNHDA and CDR2 is SQIVND (reference sequence). The CDR3 consists of 14 residues.

A note on this clonotype: A clone one base away is much larger, so this may be a read error. The V and J genes are TRBV6-1 and TRBJ2-1; 9 bases are shared with TRBD1. The germline CDR1 and CDR2 sequences are MNHNS and SASEGT. This CDR3 spans 13 amino acids. The CDR3 nucleotides read TGTACTATAAACAGGGGGCACGACAATGAGCAGCTCTTC. Amino acid sequence: CTINRGHDNEQLF.

The sample holds many counts of this clonotype. V is TRBV27 and J is TRBJ2-6; D is unclear. From germline, CDR1 is MNHEY and CDR2 SMNVEV (reference sequence). The ends were cut back, 0 bases at V and 2 bases at J, with 5 bases in the middle. The CDR3 consists of 15 residues. The CDR3 reads CASSLSFTGANVLTF. The CDR3 nucleotides read TGTGCCAGCAGTTTATCGTTTACTGGGGCCAACGTCCTGACTTTC.

With regard to this clonotype: No conserved phenylalanine or tryptophan ends this CDR3, so it is likely a read error. V gene TRBV11-2 combines with J gene TRBJ2-7; the D gene is possibly TRBD2 (6 bases). The CDR3 totals 14 residues. Trimming removed 6 bases at V and 5 bases at J, with 17 bases between. Germline V CDR1 and CDR2: SGHAT, FQNNGV. CDR3 DNA: TGTGCCAGCAGTCTGCGGGCGGGATTCCACGAGCAGTACCTC. Its protein product is CASSLRAGFHEQYL.

This rearrangement joins TRBV7-2 to TRBJ2-6; D gene unclear. The germline V and J ends were trimmed by 0 bases and 2 bases, with 8 bases remaining between them. Germline-derived CDR1 and CDR2 are SGHTA and FQGNSA. The CDR3 runs to 16 residues. CDR3 amino acids: CASSLAPDPGANVLTF. The CDR3 DNA reads TGTGCCAGCAGCTTAGCGCCGGACCCTGGGGCCAACGTCCTGACTTTC.

The rearrangement links TRBV15 to TRBJ2-1; D gene ambiguous. V lost 1 base and J 5 bases, leaving 12 bases between the germline ends. Germline V gene lookup returns CDR1 LNHNV and CDR2 YYDKDF (reference sequence). The CDR3 covers 15 residues. CDR3 sequence reads: CATSRASLTHNEQFF. CDR3 nucleotides: TGTGCCACCAGCAGAGCAAGCCTGACCCACAATGAGCAGTTCTTC.

This clonotype was counted only a few times. The junction and the germline gene differ at one end; a read error may be behind it. V gene TRBV7-7 combines with J gene TRBJ2-1; 8 nucleotides line up with TRBD2. The germline CDR1 and CDR2 sequences are SSHAT and FNYEAQ (reference sequence). The CDR3 spans 17 residues. CDR3 protein: CASSSGTGTRIHNEQFF. CDR3 nucleotides: TGTGCTAGCAGCTCCGGGACCGGGACTAGAATCCACAATGAGCAGTTCTTC.

The chain joins TRBV20-1 to TRBJ2-5; 8 nucleotides agree with TRBD2. CDR3 length: 13 amino acids. The junction had 8 bases not matched to a gene; V was cut back by 6 bases and J by 5 bases. Per germline, CDR1 DFQATT and CDR2 SNEGSKA (reference sequence). The CDR3 nucleotides are TGCAGTGCCTTACTACCGGGAGGGGAGACCCAGTACTTC. Amino acids: CSALLPGGETQYF.

The chain links TRBV20-1 to TRBJ1-5; D possibly corresponds to TRBD1 (5 bases). V was clipped by 6 bases and J by 2 bases, with 14 bases between them. Germline CDR1 reads DFQATT; CDR2 reads SNEGSKA (reference sequence). The CDR3 contains 14 residues. The CDR3 nucleotides read TGCAGTGCCCTCCGGTTGGGGGGCAATCAGCCCCAGCATTTT. It codes for CSALRLGGNQPQHF.

This chain connects TRBV2 to TRBJ2-3; D possibly corresponds to TRBD1 (5 bases). Deletions cut 6 bases from V and 5 bases from J, with 12 bases between. Germline loops: CDR1 SNHLY, CDR2 FYNNEI. This CDR3 comprises 13 residues. The CDR3 spells CASREMGRDTQYF. In nucleotides, the CDR3 is TGTGCCAGCAGGGAAATGGGGCGAGATACGCAGTATTTT.

This clonotype was counted at least ten times. The rearrangement links TRBV27 to TRBJ2-1; D gene ambiguous. The CDR3 sequence is 14 residues long. Germline CDR1 reads MNHEY; CDR2 reads SMNVEV (reference sequence). V was cut by 3 bases and J by 0 bases, with 6 bases left in between. The CDR3 spells CASSFTDSYNEQFF. The CDR3 DNA reads TGTGCCAGCAGTTTTACGGACTCCTACAATGAGCAGTTCTTC.

The rearrangement links TRBV27 to TRBJ2-1; 8 bases line up with TRBD2. Germline V gene sequence: CDR1 MNHEY, CDR2 SMNVEV (reference sequence). Germline trimming cut 5 bases from V and 7 bases from J; bases unmatched to any gene: 10. The CDR3 consists of 15 residues. The CDR3 here is CASSRSGSSWNEQFF. The CDR3 DNA reads as TGTGCCAGCAGTCGAAGCGGGAGCTCGTGGAATGAGCAGTTCTTC.

This clonotype was counted between two and nine times. CDR3 loop: CASSLENRVPGELFF. As DNA, the CDR3 is TGTGCCAGCAGCTTGGAAAACAGGGTTCCCGGGGAGCTGTTTTTT. The V and J genes are TRBV5-8 and TRBJ2-2, with D possibly matching TRBD1 (6 bases). Germline V gives CDR1 SGHTS, CDR2 YDEGEE. This CDR3 comprises 15 residues. V was cut by 0 bases and J by 6 bases, with 12 bases left in between.

This clonotype was recorded at least ten times. The chain is built from TRBV27 and TRBJ2-7, with TRBD1 as a possible D gene (6 bases). The V end lost 2 bases, the J end lost 6 bases, and 17 bases lay between the germline ends. Germline CDR1 and CDR2: MNHEY and SMNVEV (reference sequence). This CDR3 spans 15 amino acids. The CDR3 DNA reads as TGTGCCAGCAGTTTAGTCGGCAGGGGTTTTGGCGAGCAGTACTTC. Translated, it gives CASSLVGRGFGEQYF.

This chain connects TRBV28 to TRBJ2-1, with TRBD2 matching over 11 bases. CDR3 length: 19 residues. Losses at the gene ends were 5 bases for V and 0 bases for J; bases not matched to a gene: 12. From germline, CDR1 is MDHEN and CDR2 SYDVKM. CDR3 in amino acids: CASSKKGLAGGLSYNEQFF. In DNA form, the CDR3 reads TGTGCCAGCAGTAAAAAGGGGCTAGCGGGAGGCCTCTCCTACAATGAGCAGTTCTTC. The full variable domain, rest sourced from reference TRBV28 and TRBJ2-1, is DVKVTQSSRYLVKRTGEKVFLECVQDMDHENMFWYRQDPGLGLRLIYFSYDVKMKEKGDIPEGYSVSREKKERFSLILESASTNQTSMYLCASSKKGLAGGLSYNEQFFGPGTRLTVL.

This clonotype showed up many times. The chain carries TRBV20-1 and TRBJ1-5; D unclear. Germline CDR1 and CDR2: DFQATT and SNEGSKA (reference sequence). The V and J ends lost 0 bases and 2 bases respectively, with 11 bases between them. This CDR3 region has 15 residues. The DNA of the CDR3 is TGCAGTGCTAGAGAGCCACGGGGAGGCAATCAGCCCCAGCATTTT. Translated: CSAREPRGGNQPQHF.

Points on this clonotype: A much larger clone lies one base from this, so it may be a read error. This rearrangement joins TRBV6-2 or TRBV6-3 to TRBJ1-5; D gene uncertain. CDR1 is MNHEY, CDR2 SVGEGT, per germline. V lost 4 bases to trimming and J lost 4 bases, with 11 bases between them. The CDR3 runs to 14 residues. The CDR3 spells CASSWTLRNQPQHF. The CDR3 coding sequence is TGTGCCAGCAGTTGGACCTTGCGTAATCAGCCCCAGCATTTT.

With respect to this clonotype: It may be a read error: a sequence one base away is much more abundant. V is TRBV28 and J is TRBJ1-1; the D is unclear. V dropped 6 bases and J dropped 0 bases, with 8 bases sitting between them. Germline assignment: CDR1 MDHEN and CDR2 SYDVKM. The CDR3 extends over 13 amino acids. CDR3 amino acids: CASRESLNTEAFF. The CDR3 DNA reads TGTGCCAGCAGGGAGTCGTTGAACACTGAAGCTTTCTTT.

About this clonotype itself: This sequence may be a read error, since a much larger clone differs from it by one base. This chain links TRBV28 with TRBJ1-2; D call uncertain. Germline values: CDR1 MDHEN, CDR2 SYDVKM. The CDR3 contains 13 residues. CDR3 coding DNA: TGTGCCAGCAGGAGACCCCCGGCTTATGGCTGCACCTTC. Translated, it gives CASRRPPAYGCTF.

The J gene is TRBJ2-7, the V gene TRBV7-2, with 10 bases identical to TRBD1. Germline V gene lookup returns CDR1 SGHTA and CDR2 FQGNSA. J lost 4 bases, V lost 4 bases, and 4 bases had no gene match. This CDR3 comprises 14 residues. The CDR3 spells CASSSDRGSYEQYF. CDR3 in DNA: TGTGCCAGCAGCTCGGACAGGGGGTCATACGAGCAGTACTTC.

This chain links TRBV5-5 with TRBJ2-7; no clear D. V was pared by 1 base and J by 3 bases, with 14 bases between. Germline V gene lookup returns CDR1 SGHKS and CDR2 YYEKEE (reference sequence). CDR3 length: 15 residues. The CDR3 region has the DNA TGTGCCAGCAGCTTGAACCTACGGGTCGACTACGAGCAGTACTTC. Residues: CASSLNLRVDYEQYF. Full variable domain (missing parts from reference TRBV5-5 and TRBJ2-7): DAGVTQSPTHLIKTRGQQVTLRCSPISGHKSVSWYQQVLGQGPQFIFQYYEKEERGRGNFPDRFSARQFPNYSSELNVNALLLGDSALYLCASSLNLRVDYEQYFGPGTRLTVT.

This clonotype was found once. The V and J genes are TRBV27 and TRBJ2-6, with D uncertain. This CDR3 has 15 amino acids. V lost 6 bases, J lost 4 bases, and 13 bases lay in between. Germline CDR1 reads MNHEY; CDR2 reads SMNVEV (reference sequence). This CDR3 reads CASRLRGRGANVLTF. The CDR3 DNA sequence: TGTGCCAGCAGGCTTCGCGGTAGGGGGGCCAACGTCCTGACTTTC.

The genes are TRBV4-2 and TRBJ1-1, with TRBD1 as a possible D gene (5 bases). Germline V lookup: CDR1 LGHNA, CDR2 YNFKEQ. V gave up 2 bases and J gave up 1 base, with 20 bases separating them. The CDR3 has 18 amino acids. The DNA for the CDR3 is TGTGCCAGCAGCCAAAGAGCTGGGCAGGGCGGGGGGAACACTGAAGCTTTCTTT. Protein product: CASSQRAGQGGGNTEAFF.